The 12 T cell receptor beta chains below come from one sample, sequenced in a study of blood T cells in healthy people across ages. Through a sample-barcoded 5' primer and a J-beta primer mix, a second PCR was run for roughly 6 to 12 cycles. TCRdb reprocessed the 5' RACE reads via MiXCR and lists one record per CDR3 protein. The sample includes 1.5 million to 2 million distinct CDR3 sequences, 28% of them seen just once. Sequenced sample: blood. These receptors all stem from a young woman in good health.

This sequence joins TRBV5-1 and TRBJ1-1; tentative D call: TRBD1 (5 bases). CDR3 length: 14 residues. Germline CDR1 and CDR2: SGHRS and YFSETQ. With 4 bases removed from V and 2 bases from J, the gap between germline ends came to 12 bases. The CDR3 region has the DNA TGCGCCAGCAGCAATACAGGTTATAACACTGAAGCTTTCTTT. Amino acids: CASSNTGYNTEAFF.

This clonotype was recorded a few times. The gene calls are TRBV4-1 and TRBJ2-5, with 10 bases matching TRBD1. The germline CDR1 and CDR2 sequences are MGHRA and YSYEKL. The length of the CDR3 is 15 residues. J was trimmed by 5 bases and V by 2 bases; bases with no gene match: 5. CDR3 in amino acids: CASSQPGTGAETQYF. CDR3 in DNA: TGCGCCAGCAGCCAACCCGGGACAGGGGCCGAGACCCAGTACTTC.

V gene TRBV7-9 combines with J gene TRBJ2-3, with 11 bases identical to TRBD2. Trimming removed 1 base from V and 10 bases from J; junction bases left unmatched: 4. The CDR3 sequence is 14 residues long. CDR1 is SEHNR and CDR2 is FQNEAQ in the germline V gene (reference sequence). In nucleotides, the CDR3 is TGTGCCAGCAGCTTAGTACTAGCGGGAGAGGCGCAGTATTTT. Its translation: CASSLVLAGEAQYF. Complete variable domain (other parts from reference TRBV7-9 and TRBJ2-3): DTGVSQNPRHKITKRGQNVTFRCDPISEHNRLYWYRQTLGQGPEFLTYFQNEAQLEKSRLLSDRFSAERPKGSFSTLEIQRTEQGDSAMYLCASSLVLAGEAQYFGPGTRLTVL.

The chain joins TRBV27 to TRBJ2-1; D remains ambiguous. This CDR3 spans 16 amino acids. V lost 4 bases to trimming and J lost 0 bases, with 13 bases between them. Germline V gene lookup returns CDR1 MNHEY and CDR2 SMNVEV (reference sequence). The CDR3 DNA reads TGTGCCAGCAGTTCCTGGACCAAAAGCTCCTACAATGAGCAGTTCTTC. As protein: CASSSWTKSSYNEQFF.

V gene TRBV5-1 combines with J gene TRBJ2-7; tentative D call: TRBD1 (6 bases). Trimming took 5 bases from V and 3 from J, leaving 18 bases between them. This CDR3 comprises 15 residues. Germline V gene data show CDR1 as SGHRS and CDR2 as YFSETQ. CDR3 DNA: TGCGCCAGCAGGTCTAAGGGGGACGGTAACTACGAGCAGTACTTC. The encoded protein is CASRSKGDGNYEQYF.

This clonotype was seen ten or more times. This rearrangement joins TRBV28 to TRBJ2-7; TRBD1 is a possible D gene (6 bases). The CDR3 contains 16 residues. Deletions cut 4 bases from V and 3 bases from J, with 19 bases between. The germline V gene has CDR1 MDHEN and CDR2 SYDVKM. The CDR3 DNA follows: TGTGCCAGCAGTTCCCAAGGGGCAGGGGAGTTCTACGAGCAGTACTTC. It encodes CASSSQGAGEFYEQYF.

The V call is TRBV27, the J call TRBJ2-5; 7 nucleotides agree with TRBD2. Trimming took 1 base from V and 5 from J; bases not matched to a gene: 7. Germline V CDR1 and CDR2: MNHEY, SMNVEV (reference sequence). The CDR3 covers 15 residues. CDR3 sequence reads: CASSLFGGEGETQYF. The CDR3 DNA reads as TGTGCCAGCAGTTTATTTGGGGGGGAGGGGGAGACCCAGTACTTC.

This chain uses TRBV6-1 with TRBJ1-2; D remains unclear. Per the germline V gene, CDR1 is MNHNS and CDR2 is SASEGT. The CDR3 is made up of 11 amino acids. The ends were cut back, 3 bases at V and 5 bases at J, with 4 bases in the middle. The CDR3 reads CASSDWYGYTF. CDR3 DNA: TGTGCCAGCAGTGATTGGTATGGCTACACCTTC.

A single count supports this clonotype. Just one base apart from a much larger clone, this may be a read error. The chain carries TRBV7-7 and TRBJ2-5, with a tentative D call TRBD2 (8 bases). Germline CDR1 is SSHAT and CDR2 is FNYEAQ (reference sequence). V was pared by 8 bases and J by 2 bases, with 18 bases between. The CDR3 is 15 amino acids. CDR3 amino acids: CASGGGQGVQETQYF. CDR3 DNA sequence: TGTGCCAGCGGCGGGGGGCAGGGGGTACAAGAGACCCAGTACTTC.

This clonotype has at least ten counts. V gene TRBV6-6 combines with J gene TRBJ1-2; the match to TRBD1 covers 7 bases. The CDR3 covers 12 residues. Per germline, CDR1 MNHNY and CDR2 SVGAGI (reference sequence). Trimming took 6 bases from V and 8 from J; bases not matched to a gene: 6. DNA for the CDR3: TGTGCCAGCAGCGAGACAGGGACAGGCTACACCTTC. It is translated as CASSETGTGYTF.

This clonotype was counted a few times. CDR3 DNA: TGTGCCAGCAGCCAAGAAGATTGGACCGAAAACATTCGGTACTTC. Amino acids: CASSQEDWTENIRYF. The chain couples TRBV4-2 to TRBJ2-5; no clear D gene. There are 15 residues in the CDR3. The V and J ends lost 0 bases and 13 bases respectively, with 21 bases between them. The germline V gene has CDR1 LGHNA and CDR2 YNFKEQ.

This clonotype was seen ten or more times. The chain links TRBV6-2 or TRBV6-3 to TRBJ2-5, with TRBD1 matching over 8 bases. CDR1 is MNHEY and CDR2 is SVGEGT in the germline V gene. The trim removed 6 bases at V and 4 bases at J, leaving 10 bases unmatched. The CDR3 is 15 residues long. The DNA for the CDR3 is TGTGCCAGCAGCCGCCCAGGGGGCTGGGGAGAGACCCAGTACTTC. This encodes CASSRPGGWGETQYF.